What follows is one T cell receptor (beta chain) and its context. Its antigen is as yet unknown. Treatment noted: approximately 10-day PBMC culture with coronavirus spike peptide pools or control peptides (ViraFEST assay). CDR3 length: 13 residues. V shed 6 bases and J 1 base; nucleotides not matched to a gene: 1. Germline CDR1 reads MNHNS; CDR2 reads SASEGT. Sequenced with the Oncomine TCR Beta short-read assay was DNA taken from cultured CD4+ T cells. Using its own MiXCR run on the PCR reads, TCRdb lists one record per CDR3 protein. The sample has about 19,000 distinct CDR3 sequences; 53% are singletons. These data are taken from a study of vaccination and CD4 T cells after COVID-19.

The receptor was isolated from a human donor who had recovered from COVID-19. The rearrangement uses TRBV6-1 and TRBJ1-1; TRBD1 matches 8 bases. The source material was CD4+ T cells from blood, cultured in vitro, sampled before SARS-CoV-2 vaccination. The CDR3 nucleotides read TGTGCCAGCAGGGGACAGGCGAACACTGAAGCTTTCTTT. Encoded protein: CASRGQANTEAFF.